The rows below give T cell receptor beta chains drawn from one sample of a study of a mutant IDH1 vaccine in newly diagnosed glioma. These receptors have no known antigen. Libraries were prepared by immunoSEQ multiplex PCR; TCRdb keeps only in-frame clonotypes and omits some of them. The sample holds about 94,000 clones, 85% to 90% seen once. Sequenced here: PBMCs, sampled from a glioma patient whose treatment included an IDH1 peptide vaccine. These receptors all come from a woman aged 45 to 65 with glioma. Both conserved end residues are part of each CDR3. D genes are given only for firm matches. Size is omitted from some rows. Given values are once, few, many or a class for expanded clones.

-	TRBJ2-6	once	TRBV7-3	TGTGCCAGCAGCCGAGGGGGCTCTGGGGCCAACGTCCTGACTTTC	CASSRGGSGANVLTF
TRBD1	TRBJ1-1	-	TRBV28	TGTGCCAGCATTTCGACAGGGATGGACACTGAAGCTTTCTTT	CASISTGMDTEAFF
TRBD2	TRBJ2-7	once	TRBV5-1	TGCGCCAGCAGCTTGGCGAGCGGGAGCACCAGAGAGCAGTACTTC	CASSLASGSTREQYF
-	TRBJ2-5	-	TRBV25-1	TGTGCCAGCAGTAACCCAGGGACGGCGGGGGAGACCCAGTACTTC	CASSNPGTAGETQYF
TRBD1	TRBJ1-1	-	TRBV7-9	TGTGCCAGCAGCATACAGGGGGGTGAAGCTTTCTTT	CASSIQGGEAFF
-	TRBJ1-5	-	TRBV28	TGTGCCAGCAGTTTCCTCAGGGAGCCCCAGCATTTT	CASSFLREPQHF
-	TRBJ2-3	-	TRBV9	TGTGCCAGCAGCGTAGCCCCTGGGAGCACAGATACGCAGTATTTT	CASSVAPGSTDTQYF
-	TRBJ1-2	-	TRBV28	TGTGCCAGCAGTTTATCGAGGAGGGAAGATGGCTACACCTTC	CASSLSRREDGYTF
-	TRBJ1-5	-	TRBV7-2	TGTGCCAGCAGCTTAGTAGGGGAATACGGCAATCAGCCCCAGCATTTT	CASSLVGEYGNQPQHF
TRBD1	TRBJ2-1	-	TRBV2	TGTGCCAGCAGTGCCCGGGACAGGTCCTACAATGAGCAGTTCTTC	CASSARDRSYNEQFF
-	TRBJ2-3	few	TRBV5-6	TGTGCCAGCAGCTGGGGGCGCGGGGCGGATACGCAGTATTTT	CASSWGRGADTQYF
TRBD2	TRBJ2-1	few	TRBV9	TGTGCCAGCAGCGTAGATAGCGGGAGAGGGGCTGAGCAGTTCTTC	CASSVDSGRGAEQFF
-	TRBJ2-3	-	TRBV25-1	TGTGCCAGCAGATCGGTCTGGGGCACAGATACGCAGTATTTT	CASRSVWGTDTQYF
-	TRBJ2-1	-	TRBV5-1	TGCGCCAGCAGCGGCGGACGGGCTAATGAGCAGTTCTTC	CASSGGRANEQFF
-	TRBJ1-5	-	TRBV19	TGTGCCAGTAGTATAGGACAGATTAGCAATCAGCCCCAGCATTTT	CASSIGQISNQPQHF
TRBD2	TRBJ2-1	-	TRBV2	TGTGCCAGCAGTGGGCTAGAGGGACTAGGGACCCACAATGAGCAGTTCTTC	CASSGLEGLGTHNEQFF
TRBD1	TRBJ2-4	-	TRBV19	TGTGCCAGTAGTGCTTGGACAGGGGGCTCAAAAAACATTCAGTACTTC	CASSAWTGGSKNIQYF
-	TRBJ1-5	-	TRBV30	TGTGCCTGGAGAGGACCGGGGGGCAATCAGCCCCAGCATTTT	CAWRGPGGNQPQHF
-	TRBJ2-5	-	TRBV27	TGTGCCAGCACCCATCGTTTAACCCAGGGGGAGACCCAGTACTTC	CASTHRLTQGETQYF
-	TRBJ1-4	-	TRBV18	TGTGCCAGCTCACCACGGGGACCTATCCCTAATGAAAAACTGTTTTTT	CASSPRGPIPNEKLFF
TRBD2	TRBJ2-5	-	TRBV28	TGTGCCAGCAGTTTATGGCGGGAGGGCGTTAGGAAGACCCAGTACTTC	CASSLWREGVRKTQYF
-	TRBJ1-1	few	TRBV5-1	TGCGCCAGCAGCAGCTCCTCCCCGAACACTGAAGCTTTCTTT	CASSSSSPNTEAFF
-	TRBJ1-1	-	TRBV28	TGTGCCAGCAGCGCGGGACTCATGAACACTGAAGCTTTCTTT	CASSAGLMNTEAFF
-	TRBJ1-1	-	TRBV4-1	TGCGCCAGCAGCCAACAGATCAACACTGAAGCTTTCTTT	CASSQQINTEAFF
-	TRBJ1-1	-	TRBV28	TGTGCCAGCAGTTCCGGGACACTGAACACTGAAGCTTTCTTT	CASSSGTLNTEAFF
-	TRBJ1-3	-	TRBV4-1	TGCGCCAGCAGCCAAGTCGAGCGGTACAGTAGCTCTGGAAACACCATATATTTT	CASSQVERYSSSGNTIYF